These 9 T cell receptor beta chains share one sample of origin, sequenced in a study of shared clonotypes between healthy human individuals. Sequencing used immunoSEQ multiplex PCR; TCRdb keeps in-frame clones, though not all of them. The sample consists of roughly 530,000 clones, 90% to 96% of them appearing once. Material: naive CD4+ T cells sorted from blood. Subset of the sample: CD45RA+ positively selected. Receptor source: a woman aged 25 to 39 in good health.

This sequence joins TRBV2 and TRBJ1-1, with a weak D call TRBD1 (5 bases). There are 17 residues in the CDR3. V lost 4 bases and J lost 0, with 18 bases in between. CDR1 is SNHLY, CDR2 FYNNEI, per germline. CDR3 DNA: TGTGCCAGCAGTGTCATTTGGGCGGGGGTCATGAACACTGAAGCTTTCTTT. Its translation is CASSVIWAGVMNTEAFF.

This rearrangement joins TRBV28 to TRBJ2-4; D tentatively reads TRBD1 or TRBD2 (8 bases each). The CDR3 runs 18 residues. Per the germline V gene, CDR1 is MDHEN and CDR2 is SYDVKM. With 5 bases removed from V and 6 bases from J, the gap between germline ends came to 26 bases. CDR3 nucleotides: TGTGCCAGCAGTGCACAGGGGGGAAGCGGGAGACCGGGAAACATTCAGTACTTC. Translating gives CASSAQGGSGRPGNIQYF.

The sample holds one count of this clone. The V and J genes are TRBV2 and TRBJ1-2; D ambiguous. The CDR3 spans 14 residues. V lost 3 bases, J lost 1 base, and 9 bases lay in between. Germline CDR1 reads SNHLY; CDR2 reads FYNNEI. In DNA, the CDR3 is TGTGCCAGCAGTGATTTTGTCAGTAACTATGGCTACACCTTC. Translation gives CASSDFVSNYGYTF.

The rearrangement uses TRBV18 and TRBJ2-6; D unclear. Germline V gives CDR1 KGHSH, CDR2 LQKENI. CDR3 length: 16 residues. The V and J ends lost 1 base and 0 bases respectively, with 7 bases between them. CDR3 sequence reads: CASSPRLVSGANVLTF. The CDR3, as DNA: TGTGCCAGCTCACCACGTCTAGTCTCTGGGGCCAACGTCCTGACTTTC. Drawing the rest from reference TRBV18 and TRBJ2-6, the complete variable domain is NAGVMQNPRHLVRRRGQEARLRCSPMKGHSHVYWYRQLPEEGLKFMVYLQKENIIDESGMPKERFSAEFPKEGPSILRIQQVVRGDSAAYFCASSPRLVSGANVLTFGAGSRLTVL.

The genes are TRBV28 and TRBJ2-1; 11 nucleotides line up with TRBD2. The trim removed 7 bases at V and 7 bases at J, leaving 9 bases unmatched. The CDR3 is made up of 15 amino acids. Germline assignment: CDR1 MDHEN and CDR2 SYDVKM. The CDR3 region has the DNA TGTGCCAGCACCTTAGCGGGAGGGCTAAAAAATGAGCAGTTCTTC. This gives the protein CASTLAGGLKNEQFF.

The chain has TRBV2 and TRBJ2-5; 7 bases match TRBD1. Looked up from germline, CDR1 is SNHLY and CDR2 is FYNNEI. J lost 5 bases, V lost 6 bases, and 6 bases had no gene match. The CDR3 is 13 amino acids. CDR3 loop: CASRQGVGETQYF. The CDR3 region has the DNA TGTGCCAGCAGGCAGGGGGTGGGGGAGACCCAGTACTTC. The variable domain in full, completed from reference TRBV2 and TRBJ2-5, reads EPEVTQTPSHQVTQMGQEVILRCVPISNHLYFYWYRQILGQKVEFLVSFYNNEISEKSEIFDDQFSVERPDGSNFTLKIRSTKLEDSAMYFCASRQGVGETQYFGPGTRLLVL.

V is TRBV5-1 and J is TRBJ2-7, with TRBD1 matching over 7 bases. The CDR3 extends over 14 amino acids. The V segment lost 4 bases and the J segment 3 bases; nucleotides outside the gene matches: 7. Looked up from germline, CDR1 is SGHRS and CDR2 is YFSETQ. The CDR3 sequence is CASSASGDSYEQYF. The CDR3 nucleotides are TGCGCCAGCAGCGCATCTGGGGACAGCTACGAGCAGTACTTC. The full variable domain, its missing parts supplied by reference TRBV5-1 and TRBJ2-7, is KAGVTQTPRYLIKTRGQQVTLSCSPISGHRSVSWYQQTPGQGLQFLFEYFSETQRNKGNFPGRFSGRQFSNSRSEMNVSTLELGDSALYLCASSASGDSYEQYFGPGTRLTVT.

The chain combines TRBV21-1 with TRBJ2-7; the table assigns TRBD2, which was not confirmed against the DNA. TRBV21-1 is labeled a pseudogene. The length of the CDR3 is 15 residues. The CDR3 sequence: CASSPRKRDRPSSPF. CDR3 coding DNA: TGTGCCAGCAGCCCACGCAAGCGGGATCGTCCCAGCAGCCCCTTC.

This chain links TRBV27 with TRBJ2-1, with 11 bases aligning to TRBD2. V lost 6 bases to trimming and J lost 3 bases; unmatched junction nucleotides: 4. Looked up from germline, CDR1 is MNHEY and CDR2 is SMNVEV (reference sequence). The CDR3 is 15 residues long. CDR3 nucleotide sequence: TGTGCCAGCAGAAGGGGACTAGCGGTCTACAATGAGCAGTTCTTC. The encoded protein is CASRRGLAVYNEQFF.